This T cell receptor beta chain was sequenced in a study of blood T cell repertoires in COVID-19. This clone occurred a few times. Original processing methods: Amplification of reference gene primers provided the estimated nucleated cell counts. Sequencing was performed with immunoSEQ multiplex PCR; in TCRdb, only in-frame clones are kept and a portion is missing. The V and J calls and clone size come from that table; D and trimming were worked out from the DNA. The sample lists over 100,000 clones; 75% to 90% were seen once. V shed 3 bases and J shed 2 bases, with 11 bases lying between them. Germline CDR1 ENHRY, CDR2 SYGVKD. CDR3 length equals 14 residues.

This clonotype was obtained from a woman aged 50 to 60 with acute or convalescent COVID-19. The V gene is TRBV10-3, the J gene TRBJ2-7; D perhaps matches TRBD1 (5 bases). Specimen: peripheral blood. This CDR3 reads CAISDIRVTYEQYF. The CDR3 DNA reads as TGTGCCATCAGTGATATCAGGGTAACCTACGAGCAGTACTTC.